This T cell receptor beta chain was recorded in a study of blood T cell repertoires in COVID-19. Overall study: PBMCs, B-cell-depleted T cells, or T cells were the source of the cDNA or gDNA that made up the material.

This CDR3 has 15 amino acids. With 7 bases clipped from V and 5 bases from J, the junction kept 9 bases outside the gene matches. Germline V CDR1 and CDR2: MNHEY, SVGAGI. Methods used by the authors: Amplification from reference gene primers served as the basis for estimated nucleated cell counts. TCRdb keeps only in-frame clones here, not all; method: immunoSEQ multiplex PCR. V and J calls and clone size are as listed in that table; D and trimming were resolved from the DNA. Here the sample spans roughly 130,000 clones, under 95% being singletons. The sequenced sample consisted of peripheral blood. The chain recombines TRBV6-5 with TRBJ1-1; 11 positions agree with TRBD1. The receptor was derived from a middle-aged man with active COVID-19. CDR3: CASTPPGTGGTEAFF. The CDR3, as DNA: TGTGCCAGCACCCCGCCTGGGACAGGGGGGACTGAAGCTTTCTTT.